The T cell receptor beta chain under discussion was sequenced for a study of CD8 T cells in Susac syndrome. cDNA came from around 0.54 to 1 ug RNA primed by random hexamers. Via MiXCR, TCRdb re-called the immunoSEQ multiplex PCR reads, giving one row per CDR3 protein. The table has fewer than 250,000 distinct CDR3 sequences, approximately 93% seen once. The CDR3 contains 13 residues. The V gene's germline CDR1 is SGHTA and CDR2 FQGNSA. V gave up 1 base and J gave up 10 bases, with 8 bases separating them. The sample consisted of CD4+ T cells from PBMCs. The chain employs TRBV7-2 and TRBJ1-6; D is unclear. This TCR was sampled from a human donor in good health. CDR3 in amino acids: CASSLVRISPLHF. The CDR3 bases are TGTGCCAGCAGCTTAGTCAGAATATCACCCCTCCACTTT.